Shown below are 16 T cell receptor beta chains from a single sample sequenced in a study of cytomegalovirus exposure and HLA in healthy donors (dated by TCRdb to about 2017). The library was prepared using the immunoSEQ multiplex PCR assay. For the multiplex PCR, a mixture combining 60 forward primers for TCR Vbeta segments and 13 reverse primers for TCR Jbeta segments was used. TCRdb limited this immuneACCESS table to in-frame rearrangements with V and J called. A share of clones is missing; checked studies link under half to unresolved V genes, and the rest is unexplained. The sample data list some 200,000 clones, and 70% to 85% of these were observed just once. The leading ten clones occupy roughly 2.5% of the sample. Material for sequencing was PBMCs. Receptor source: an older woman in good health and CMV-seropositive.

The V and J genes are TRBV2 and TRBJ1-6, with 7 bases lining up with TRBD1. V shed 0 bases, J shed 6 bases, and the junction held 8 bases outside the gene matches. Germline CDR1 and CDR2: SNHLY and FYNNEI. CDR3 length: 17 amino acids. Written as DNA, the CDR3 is TGTGCCAGCAGTGAAGCCTTTAGACAGGGACCTAATTCACCCCTCCACTTT. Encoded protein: CASSEAFRQGPNSPLHF.

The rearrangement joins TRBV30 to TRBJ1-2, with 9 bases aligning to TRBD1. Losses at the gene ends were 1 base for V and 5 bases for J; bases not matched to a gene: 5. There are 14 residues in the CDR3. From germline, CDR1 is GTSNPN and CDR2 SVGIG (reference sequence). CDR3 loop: CAWSGGQGPYGYTF. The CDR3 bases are TGTGCCTGGAGTGGAGGACAGGGGCCTTATGGCTACACCTTC.

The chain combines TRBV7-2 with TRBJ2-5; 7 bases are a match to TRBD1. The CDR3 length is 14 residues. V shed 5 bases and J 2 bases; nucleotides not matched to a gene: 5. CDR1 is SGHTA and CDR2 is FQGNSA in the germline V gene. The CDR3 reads CASSARQGQETQYF. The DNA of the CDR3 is TGTGCCAGCAGCGCTCGACAGGGACAAGAGACCCAGTACTTC.

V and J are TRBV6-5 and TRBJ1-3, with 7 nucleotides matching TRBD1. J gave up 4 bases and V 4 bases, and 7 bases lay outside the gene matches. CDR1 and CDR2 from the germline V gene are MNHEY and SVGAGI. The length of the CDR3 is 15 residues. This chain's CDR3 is CASSLSGTAGNTIYF. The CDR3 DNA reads TGTGCCAGCAGTTTATCGGGGACAGCCGGAAACACCATATATTTT.

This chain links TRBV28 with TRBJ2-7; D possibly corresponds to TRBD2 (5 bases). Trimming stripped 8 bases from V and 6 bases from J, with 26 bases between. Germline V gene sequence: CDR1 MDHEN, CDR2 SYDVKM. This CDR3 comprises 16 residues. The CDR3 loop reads CASGNPSTGKTAEQYF. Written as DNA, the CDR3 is TGTGCCAGCGGTAATCCTTCCACCGGGAAGACCGCCGAGCAGTACTTC.

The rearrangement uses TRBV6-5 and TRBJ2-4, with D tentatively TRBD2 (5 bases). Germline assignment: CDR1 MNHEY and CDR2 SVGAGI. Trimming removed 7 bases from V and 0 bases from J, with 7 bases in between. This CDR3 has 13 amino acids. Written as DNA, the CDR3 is TGTGCCAGCATGGACTTAGCCAAAAACATTCAGTACTTC. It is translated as CASMDLAKNIQYF.

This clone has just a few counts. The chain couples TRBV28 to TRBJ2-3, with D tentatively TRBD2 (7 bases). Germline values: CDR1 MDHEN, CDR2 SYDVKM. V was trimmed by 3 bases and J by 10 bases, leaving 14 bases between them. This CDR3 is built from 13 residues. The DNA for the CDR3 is TGTGCCAGCAGTTTGGGAGGGGGGATAGCGCAGTATTTT. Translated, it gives CASSLGGGIAQYF.

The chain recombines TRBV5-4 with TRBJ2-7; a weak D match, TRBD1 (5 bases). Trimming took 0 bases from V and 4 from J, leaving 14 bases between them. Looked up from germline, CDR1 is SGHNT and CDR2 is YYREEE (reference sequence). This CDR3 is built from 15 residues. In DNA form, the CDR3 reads TGTGCCAGCAGCTTGGGCCCTAGTAGGGGATACGAGCAGTACTTC. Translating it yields CASSLGPSRGYEQYF. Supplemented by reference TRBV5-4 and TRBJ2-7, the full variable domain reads ETGVTQSPTHLIKTRGQQVTLRCSSQSGHNTVSWYQQALGQGPQFIFQYYREEENGRGNFPPRFSGLQFPNYSSELNVNALELDDSALYLCASSLGPSRGYEQYFGPGTRLTVT.

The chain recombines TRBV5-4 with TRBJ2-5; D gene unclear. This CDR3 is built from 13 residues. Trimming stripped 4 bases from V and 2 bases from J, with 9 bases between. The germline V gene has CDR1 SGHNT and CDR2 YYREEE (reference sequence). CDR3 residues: CASSRSEQETQYF. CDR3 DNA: TGTGCCAGCAGCCGGAGCGAACAAGAGACCCAGTACTTC.

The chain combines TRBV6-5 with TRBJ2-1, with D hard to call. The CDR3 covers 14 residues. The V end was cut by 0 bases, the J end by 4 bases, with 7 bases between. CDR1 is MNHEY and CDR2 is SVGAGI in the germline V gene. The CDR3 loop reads CASSYSTQYNEQFF. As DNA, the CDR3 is TGTGCCAGCAGTTACTCGACACAGTACAATGAGCAGTTCTTC.

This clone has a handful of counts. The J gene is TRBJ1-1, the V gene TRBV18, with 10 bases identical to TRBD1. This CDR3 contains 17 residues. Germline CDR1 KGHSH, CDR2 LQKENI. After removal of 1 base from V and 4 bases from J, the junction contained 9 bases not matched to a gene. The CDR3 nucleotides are TGTGCCAGCTCACCACGGACAGGGGGGCCTTGGGGCACTGAAGCTTTCTTT. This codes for CASSPRTGGPWGTEAFF.

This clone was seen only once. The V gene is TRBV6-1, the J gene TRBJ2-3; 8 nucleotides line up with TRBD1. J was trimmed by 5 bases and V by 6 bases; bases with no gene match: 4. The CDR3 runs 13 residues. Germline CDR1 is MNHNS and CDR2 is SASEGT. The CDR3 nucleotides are TGTGCCAGCAGGGAGACAGGGGTAGATACGCAGTATTTT. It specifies CASRETGVDTQYF.

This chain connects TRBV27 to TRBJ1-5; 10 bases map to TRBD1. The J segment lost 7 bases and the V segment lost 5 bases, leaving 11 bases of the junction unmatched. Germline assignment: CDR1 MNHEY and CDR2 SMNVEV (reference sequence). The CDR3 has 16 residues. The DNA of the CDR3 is TGTGCCAGCAGTCCACTGGGGACAGGGGTAGGACAGCCCCAGCATTTT. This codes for CASSPLGTGVGQPQHF.

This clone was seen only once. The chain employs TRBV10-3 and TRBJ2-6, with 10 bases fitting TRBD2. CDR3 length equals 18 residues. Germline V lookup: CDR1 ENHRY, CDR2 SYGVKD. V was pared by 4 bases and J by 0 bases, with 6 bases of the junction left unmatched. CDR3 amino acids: CAISAGTSDFSGANVLTF. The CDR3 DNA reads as TGTGCCATCAGTGCGGGGACTAGCGACTTCTCTGGGGCCAACGTCCTGACTTTC.

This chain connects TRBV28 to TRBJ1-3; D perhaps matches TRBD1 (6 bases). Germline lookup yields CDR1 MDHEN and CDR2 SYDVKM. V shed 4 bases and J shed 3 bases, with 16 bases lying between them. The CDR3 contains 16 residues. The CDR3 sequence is CASSSPGGAVGNTIYF. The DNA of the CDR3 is TGTGCCAGCAGTTCGCCTGGGGGGGCGGTTGGAAACACCATATATTTT.

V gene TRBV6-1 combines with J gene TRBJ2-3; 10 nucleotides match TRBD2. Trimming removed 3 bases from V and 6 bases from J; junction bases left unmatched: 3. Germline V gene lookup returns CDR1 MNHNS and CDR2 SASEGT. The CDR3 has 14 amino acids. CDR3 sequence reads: CASSEGTSADTQYF. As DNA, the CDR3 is TGTGCCAGCAGTGAGGGGACTAGCGCCGATACGCAGTATTTT.